Detailed here is one T cell receptor beta chain. A read error may account for a junction end that differs from germline. In the original analysis: Estimation of nucleated cell counts relied on the amplification of reference gene primers. TCRdb's table, derived via immunoSEQ multiplex PCR, lists solely in-frame clones and lacks some. V and J calls and clone size are copied from that table; D and trimming were computed from the DNA. The data show about 270,000 clones, more than 75% seen once. This sample is drawn from a study of blood T cell repertoires in COVID-19. For the study at large: There were acute and convalescent COVID-19 samples, and they came from the United States, Italy and Spain. Nucleic acid was either cDNA or gDNA, and it came from T cells, B-cell-depleted T cells, or PBMCs.

The CDR3 extends over 14 amino acids. Germline CDR1 KGHDR, CDR2 SFDVKD. The receptor comes from a man aged 35-49 years with active or convalescent COVID-19. The J gene is TRBJ2-5, the V gene TRBV24-1; TRBD2 might be the D (5 bases). What was sequenced was peripheral blood. In DNA form, the CDR3 reads TGTGCCACCAGTCGATCAGACCAAAGGGAGAGCCAGTACTTC. Its translation: CATSRSDQRESQYF.